This T cell receptor (beta chain) came from a study of cytomegalovirus exposure and HLA in healthy donors. Study outcomes and limitations: There were 150 to 200 TCR beta chains listed as cytomegalovirus-associated.

Method: immunoSEQ multiplex PCR; TCRdb's copy keeps in-frame clones and lacks some. The profile shows tens of thousands of clones, 95% of them singletons. Of note for this clone: What it binds is not known.

This CDR3 is 16 amino acids long. Germline V lookup: CDR1 MGHDK, CDR2 SYGVNS. V lost 6 bases to trimming and J lost 3 bases; unmatched junction nucleotides: 13. The receptor was derived from a woman aged 18-29 years in good health and CMV-seropositive. Sequenced: PBMCs. The gene calls are TRBV25-1 and TRBJ2-7, with 8 bases that match TRBD2. The DNA of the CDR3 is TGTGCCAGCAGACCCTCTGGTAGCGGGACCATCTACGAGCAGTACTTC. Translating it yields CASRPSGSGTIYEQYF.